This passage covers 2 T cell receptor beta chains from one sample sequenced in a study of cytomegalovirus exposure and HLA in healthy donors. PCR primers comprised 60 Vbeta and 13 Jbeta primers. Sequenced by immunoSEQ multiplex PCR; TCRdb stores in-frame clones only, minus some. Of around 150,000 clones listed, approximately 10% were seen once; the top ten hold roughly 7%. The sample taken for sequencing was PBMCs. The origin of the receptors is a woman between 40 and 50 years old in good health and CMV-seropositive.

The gene calls are TRBV2 and TRBJ2-5, with 12 bases that match TRBD1. V was clipped by 1 base and J by 5 bases; unmatched bases: 5. CDR3 length equals 16 residues. Per the germline V gene, CDR1 is SNHLY and CDR2 is FYNNEI. The CDR3 bases are TGTGCCAGCAGTGAAGGCCGGGACAGGGGGCGGGAGACCCAGTACTTC. Translated: CASSEGRDRGRETQYF. The full variable domain, with the rest looked up from reference TRBV2 and TRBJ2-5, is EPEVTQTPSHQVTQMGQEVILRCVPISNHLYFYWYRQILGQKVEFLVSFYNNEISEKSEIFDDQFSVERPDGSNFTLKIRSTKLEDSAMYFCASSEGRDRGRETQYFGPGTRLLVL.

In DNA, the CDR3 is TGTGCCAGCAGCCTTGGACAGGTGGTCTACAATGAGCAGTTCTTC. Amino acids: CASSLGQVVYNEQFF. The chain couples TRBV5-4 to TRBJ2-1; the match to TRBD1 covers 7 bases. The trim removed 4 bases at V and 3 bases at J, leaving 7 bases unmatched. This CDR3 contains 15 residues. Germline V gene data show CDR1 as SGHNT and CDR2 as YYREEE (reference sequence).